This T cell receptor beta chain was captured in a study of PD-1 blockade in classical Hodgkin lymphoma. Data came from immunoSEQ multiplex PCR; TCRdb stores just in-frame clones and leaves some out. The table has 75,000 to 100,000 clones, 75% to 90% seen once; the top ten hold less than 15%. Study-level results: Reasons behind the repertoire differences stay unclear, perhaps disease activity or earlier therapy. Unlike CD8+ TCR diversity, which did not rise significantly by C4D1, CD4+ TCR diversity did.

As concerns this clone: Antigen specificity is unknown.

Brentuximab vedotin exposure varied among the patients, all of whom had relapsed after autologous stem cell transplantation. Sequences were derived from peripheral blood mononuclear cells (PBMCs), sampled at baseline. The sequence was collected from a human donor with classical Hodgkin lymphoma.

Here the CDR3 reads CASSILGGATAGYTF. CDR3 bases: TGTGCCAGTAGTATTTTGGGGGGCGCAACGGCTGGCTACACCTTC. The V call is TRBV19, the J call TRBJ1-2, with D possibly TRBD1 on 6 matching bases. The CDR3 covers 15 residues. V dropped 3 bases and J dropped 7 bases, with 18 bases sitting between them. Germline CDR1 LNHDA, CDR2 SQIVND (reference sequence).